These 32 T cell receptor beta chains came from one sample sequenced in a study of beta chain features in type 1 diabetes. The investigators reverse transcribed all of the isolated RNA, so they sequenced expressed TCRB transcripts. Assay: immunoSEQ multiplex PCR; the TCRdb copy retains only in-frame clones and omits some. The data contain about 220,000 clones, 11% of them seen just once; the ten biggest clones take up approximately 1.4%. Sequencing input: central memory CD4+ T cells from blood. These receptors were taken from a man aged 18 to 35 in good health.

This clone was seen a handful of times. The V gene is TRBV27, the J gene TRBJ2-7, with TRBD2 as a possible D gene (6 bases). In germline, CDR1 is MNHEY, CDR2 SMNVEV (reference sequence). V was pared by 5 bases and J by 0 bases, with 14 bases between. The CDR3 is 15 residues long. CDR3 sequence (DNA): TGTGCCAGCAGTCCTCGGGCGGGGAGCTCCTACGAGCAGTACTTC. It encodes CASSPRAGSSYEQYF.

This clone has just a few counts. A much larger clone lies a single base off, so this may be a read error. This chain links TRBV10-3 with TRBJ1-4; tentatively, D is TRBD1 (5 bases). Germline loops: CDR1 ENHRY, CDR2 SYGVKD. The CDR3 spans 13 residues. The CDR3: CAISDSDNEKLFF. The CDR3 DNA sequence: TGTGCCATTAGTGACAGCGATAATGAAAAACTGTTTTTT.

The sample holds a few counts of this clone. This chain joins TRBV28 and TRBJ1-3; possible D gene TRBD1, 5 bases. V was shortened by 10 bases and J by 0 bases, with 10 bases between the two germline ends. The CDR3 totals 13 residues. Germline loops: CDR1 MDHEN, CDR2 SYDVKM. CDR3: CATHDSSGNTIYF. DNA for the CDR3: TGTGCCACCCACGACAGCTCTGGAAACACCATATATTTT.

Only a few counts were recorded for this clone. The chain has TRBV11-2 and TRBJ1-3; D uncertain. Germline CDR1 SGHAT, CDR2 FQNNGV. The CDR3 contains 16 residues. Trimming left V 2 bases short and J 0 bases short, with 11 bases between. The CDR3 loop is CASSLSRAVSGNTIYF. The DNA of the CDR3 is TGTGCCAGCAGCTTATCGAGGGCAGTCTCTGGAAACACCATATATTTT.

This clone came up a few times. The gene calls are TRBV30 and TRBJ1-2, with D uncertain. Germline values: CDR1 GTSNPN, CDR2 SVGIG (reference sequence). The V and J ends lost 2 bases and 0 bases respectively, with 7 bases between them. This CDR3 has 13 residues. The DNA for the CDR3 is TGTGCCTGGAGTAATGGGGCTAACTATGGCTACACCTTC. Its translation: CAWSNGANYGYTF.

This clone has a count of ten or more. The chain recombines TRBV7-9 with TRBJ2-1; D not resolved. V lost 2 bases, J lost 7 bases, and 9 bases lay in between. This CDR3 has 13 residues. Germline V gene data show CDR1 as SEHNR and CDR2 as FQNEAQ (reference sequence). The CDR3 is CASSLFNGNEQFF. Written as DNA, the CDR3 is TGTGCCAGCAGCTTATTTAACGGTAATGAGCAGTTCTTC.

A remark on this clone: This sample includes further DNA sequences coding for the same CDR3. The CDR3 protein is CAWSVSGNTIYF. The CDR3 nucleotides read TGTGCCTGGAGTGTGTCGGGAAACACCATATATTTT. The chain is built from TRBV30 and TRBJ1-3; D remains ambiguous. The V and J ends lost 0 bases and 4 bases respectively, with 4 bases between them. CDR1 and CDR2 (germline): GTSNPN, SVGIG (reference sequence). CDR3 length equals 12 residues.

This clone showed up just a few times. The V call is TRBV27, the J call TRBJ2-1; weak D call: TRBD1 (6 bases). V shed 5 bases and J shed 5 bases, with 7 bases lying between them. The CDR3 has 12 amino acids. CDR1 and CDR2 from the germline V gene are MNHEY and SMNVEV (reference sequence). The DNA of the CDR3 is TGTGCCAGCAGTAGACAGGACAATGAGCAGTTCTTC. This sequence encodes CASSRQDNEQFF.

In this sample, this clone turned up a few times. This sequence joins TRBV19 and TRBJ2-7; TRBD2 aligns across 11 bases. Germline assignment: CDR1 LNHDA and CDR2 SQIVND (reference sequence). This CDR3 comprises 14 residues. V lost 5 bases, J lost 4 bases, and 4 bases stayed unmatched. The CDR3 DNA is TGTGCCAGTAGTGTACTAGCGGGAGAGTACGAGCAGTACTTC. Its protein is CASSVLAGEYEQYF.

The V and J genes are TRBV5-1 and TRBJ2-2, with TRBD1 matching over 7 bases. The germline V gene encodes CDR1 SGHRS and CDR2 YFSETQ. There are 13 residues in the CDR3. The V gene end was trimmed by 4 bases and the J gene end by 3 bases; junction bases not matched to a gene: 0. CDR3 sequence: CASSGTDTGELFF. The CDR3 DNA reads as TGCGCCAGCAGCGGGACAGACACCGGGGAGCTGTTTTTT.

V and J are TRBV30 and TRBJ2-1; TRBD2 agrees at 8 bases. V gave up 5 bases and J gave up 5 bases; unmatched junction bases: 5. The CDR3 spans 13 residues. Germline CDR1 GTSNPN, CDR2 SVGIG (reference sequence). As DNA, the CDR3 is TGTGCCTGGGGCGGGAGGCGAAACAATGAGCAGTTCTTC. Translation gives CAWGGRRNNEQFF.

The CDR3 protein is CASSQAGQGYTEAFF. Here the CDR3 DNA reads TGCGCCAGCAGCCAAGCGGGGCAGGGATACACTGAAGCTTTCTTT. V usage is TRBV4-1 and J usage is TRBJ1-1; D is possibly TRBD1 (5 bases). The CDR3 covers 15 residues. V lost 1 base, J lost 3 bases, and 12 bases lay in between. Germline lookup yields CDR1 MGHRA and CDR2 YSYEKL.

In its sample, this clone was seen many times. The chain is built from TRBV5-1 and TRBJ2-2; weak D call: TRBD2 (6 bases). CDR1 and CDR2 (germline): SGHRS, YFSETQ. Deletions cut 0 bases from V and 5 bases from J, with 11 bases between. This CDR3 has 15 amino acids. This CDR3 is CASSLGDSRTGELFF. The CDR3 bases are TGCGCCAGCAGCTTGGGGGACTCTCGGACCGGGGAGCTGTTTTTT.

The chain carries TRBV7-3 and TRBJ2-7; TRBD2 aligns across 8 bases. CDR3 length: 15 amino acids. The V and J ends lost 2 bases and 5 bases, in that order; junction bases with no gene match: 8. The germline CDR1 and CDR2 sequences are SGHTA and FQGTGA. The CDR3 is CASSLQGAGGHEQYF. CDR3 nucleotides: TGTGCCAGCAGCTTACAGGGTGCGGGAGGCCACGAGCAGTACTTC.

This clone was seen a few times. The genes are TRBV7-3 and TRBJ2-1; either TRBD1 or TRBD2 may fit D (5 bases each). The CDR3 spans 14 residues. The ends were cut back, 8 bases at V and 0 bases at J, with 11 bases in the middle. In germline, CDR1 is SGHTA, CDR2 FQGTGA. CDR3 loop: CASGNGGSYNEQFF. The DNA of the CDR3 is TGTGCCAGCGGGAATGGGGGCTCCTACAATGAGCAGTTCTTC.

The V and J genes are TRBV7-2 and TRBJ2-3; D not resolved. Per the germline V gene, CDR1 is SGHTA and CDR2 is FQGNSA. The CDR3 totals 14 residues. Trimming took 6 bases from V and 3 from J, leaving 13 bases between them. CDR3 amino acids: CASRLAEGTDTQYF. CDR3 nucleotides: TGTGCCAGCAGGCTTGCCGAAGGGACAGATACGCAGTATTTT.

Only a few counts were recorded for this clone. The chain has TRBV29-1 and TRBJ2-7; 8 bases map to TRBD1. The J segment lost 3 bases and the V segment lost 1 base, leaving 8 bases of the junction unmatched. This CDR3 has 15 amino acids. In germline, CDR1 is SQVTM, CDR2 ANQGSEA. Here the CDR3 DNA reads TGCAGCGTTGAAGCTATACAGGGGGGTAGCTACGAGCAGTACTTC. It codes for CSVEAIQGGSYEQYF.

The CDR3 here is CSGDRGRDEQFF. CDR3 sequence (DNA): TGCAGCGGGGACAGGGGGCGCGATGAGCAGTTCTTC. The chain employs TRBV29-1 and TRBJ2-1; the match to TRBD1 covers 12 bases. V dropped 7 bases and J dropped 8; count of bases not matched to a gene: 3. CDR3 length equals 12 residues. Germline CDR1 reads SQVTM; CDR2 reads ANQGSEA.

This clone was counted a few times. The V gene is TRBV19, the J gene TRBJ2-2, with a weak D call TRBD1 (5 bases). The CDR3 runs 13 residues. V was shortened by 3 bases and J by 11 bases, with 13 bases between the two germline ends. CDR1 is LNHDA, CDR2 SQIVND, per germline (reference sequence). The CDR3 DNA is TGTGCCAGTAGTATTTTTCTGCAGGGCGAGCTGTTTTTT. Its translation is CASSIFLQGELFF.

This clone turned up a few times. V is TRBV7-9 and J is TRBJ1-1; 7 bases match TRBD1. The ends lost 5 bases at V and 1 base at J; junction bases unmatched: 7. Germline V lookup: CDR1 SEHNR, CDR2 FQNEAQ (reference sequence). The length of the CDR3 is 15 residues. The CDR3 region has the DNA TGTGCCAGCAGCAGAAGACAGGGCACGAACACTGAAGCTTTCTTT. This encodes CASSRRQGTNTEAFF.

In this sample, this clone turned up a few times. The chain recombines TRBV20-1 with TRBJ2-5; TRBD2 matches 7 bases. Germline V CDR1 and CDR2: DFQATT, SNEGSKA (reference sequence). The CDR3 consists of 11 residues. V gave up 3 bases and J gave up 7 bases; unmatched junction bases: 2. Here the CDR3 DNA reads TGCAGTGCTAGCCCGGGGGGGACCCAGTACTTC. Its translation is CSASPGGTQYF.

The chain employs TRBV27 and TRBJ1-1, with 9 bases fitting TRBD1. Germline-derived CDR1 and CDR2 are MNHEY and SMNVEV (reference sequence). V shed 2 bases and J 0 bases; nucleotides not matched to a gene: 7. The CDR3 is 17 amino acids. DNA for the CDR3: TGTGCCAGCAGTTTAGGGAGACAGGGGGGGATGAACACTGAAGCTTTCTTT. It translates to CASSLGRQGGMNTEAFF.

This clone was picked up many times. The sample has other DNA sequences that encode this CDR3 too. The gene calls are TRBV7-9 and TRBJ2-1; TRBD2 is a possible D gene (5 bases). The V end was cut by 3 bases, the J end by 5 bases, with 5 bases between. The germline V gene encodes CDR1 SEHNR and CDR2 FQNEAQ (reference sequence). This CDR3 contains 12 residues. The CDR3 is CASSLRDNEQFF. CDR3 DNA sequence: TGTGCCAGCAGCTTGAGGGACAATGAGCAGTTCTTC.

The rearrangement links TRBV5-4 to TRBJ2-7; 7 nucleotides align to TRBD1. The J segment lost 0 bases and the V segment lost 5 bases, leaving 5 bases of the junction unmatched. The CDR3 consists of 14 residues. Germline CDR1 SGHNT, CDR2 YYREEE (reference sequence). In nucleotides, the CDR3 is TGTGCCAGCAGTGGACAGGCAAGCTCCTACGAGCAGTACTTC. It specifies CASSGQASSYEQYF.

The sample holds many counts of this clone. The chain joins TRBV5-5 to TRBJ2-7; 8 bases agree with TRBD1. V was clipped by 0 bases and J by 6 bases; unmatched bases: 2. In germline, CDR1 is SGHKS, CDR2 YYEKEE (reference sequence). The CDR3 extends over 13 amino acids. DNA for the CDR3: TGTGCCAGCAGCTTGGCAGGGGGCTTCGAGCAGTACTTC. This sequence encodes CASSLAGGFEQYF.

This chain uses TRBV4-2 with TRBJ2-7; tentative D call: TRBD1 (5 bases). V gave up 4 bases and J gave up 5 bases, with 12 bases separating them. CDR1 LGHNA and CDR2 YNFKEQ come from the germline V gene. The CDR3 totals 13 residues. CDR3: CASSLLRGDEQYF. The CDR3 DNA follows: TGTGCCAGCAGCCTTTTAAGGGGTGACGAGCAGTACTTC.

This chain uses TRBV30 with TRBJ1-1; 7 bases fit TRBD1. Germline V gene lookup returns CDR1 GTSNPN and CDR2 SVGIG (reference sequence). The CDR3 spans 14 residues. Trimming removed 2 bases from V and 2 bases from J; junction bases left unmatched: 5. As DNA, the CDR3 is TGTGCCTGGAGTTCGGCAGGGGGTAACACTGAAGCTTTCTTT. As protein: CAWSSAGGNTEAFF.

This clone occurred a few times. V and J are TRBV28 and TRBJ2-1; D is unclear. This CDR3 is 12 amino acids long. Germline CDR1 and CDR2: MDHEN and SYDVKM. V lost 6 bases, J lost 9 bases, and 12 bases lay in between. The CDR3 DNA reads TGTGCCAGCAGCCTAATGCGGCTTGAGCAGTTCTTC. It codes for CASSLMRLEQFF.

This clone was seen a handful of times. The V call is TRBV7-2, the J call TRBJ2-7, with 9 bases identical to TRBD2. Germline loops: CDR1 SGHTA, CDR2 FQGNSA. This CDR3 region has 16 residues. Germline trimming cut 1 base from V and 0 bases from J; bases unmatched to any gene: 4. The CDR3 bases are TGTGCCAGCAGCTTAGTCCCACTAGCGGGCTCCTACGAGCAGTACTTC. Protein product: CASSLVPLAGSYEQYF.

The chain joins TRBV2 to TRBJ2-5; tentatively, D is TRBD2 (5 bases). Trimming shortened V by 7 bases and J by 7 bases, and 16 bases separated the two germline ends. Germline loops: CDR1 SNHLY, CDR2 FYNNEI. This CDR3 has 13 residues. CDR3 nucleotides: TGTGCCAGCACACCCTCGGGGATGATGACCCAGTACTTC. Translating it yields CASTPSGMMTQYF.

This clone was counted only a few times. The chain couples TRBV10-1 to TRBJ2-1; D remains unclear. Trimming stripped 6 bases from V and 1 base from J, with 13 bases between. The CDR3 length is 15 residues. Per the germline V gene, CDR1 is WNHNN and CDR2 is SYGVQD (reference sequence). CDR3 in amino acids: CASSPDSGSYNEQFF. Written as DNA, the CDR3 is TGCGCCAGCAGCCCCGACTCAGGTTCCTACAATGAGCAGTTCTTC.

This clone showed up just a few times. The rearrangement joins TRBV4-3 to TRBJ2-7; D is unclear. Germline CDR1 is LGHNA and CDR2 is YSLEER. V dropped 1 base and J dropped 3 bases, with 16 bases sitting between them. This CDR3 contains 16 residues. CDR3 in amino acids: CASSQGLLVNLYEQYF. The CDR3 nucleotides read TGCGCCAGCAGCCAAGGGTTATTAGTAAACCTCTACGAGCAGTACTTC.